This T cell receptor beta chain was found in a study of CD8+ T cells in alopecia areata (dated by TCRdb to 2017 to 2018). Study-wide context: The treated patients, all with moderate-to-severe alopecia areata, were enrolled in an open-label pilot trial of oral tofacitinib given at 5 to 10 mg twice daily. Tofacitinib was given for 6 to 18 months, followed by 6 months of follow-up off drug to assess delayed response and recurrence. The SALT score, which quantifies the percentage of affected scalp surface area, was used to measure disease severity in treated patients. High-throughput TCRbeta sequencing was used to examine T cell clonal expansion in alopecia areata in both the C3H/HeJ mouse model and human patients. In humans, TCRbeta sequencing was performed on scalp tissue and on sorted CD4+ and CD8+ peripheral blood T cells from healthy controls and from patients with patchy or totalis/universalis alopecia areata. Biopsies were taken from tofacitinib-treated patients at baseline and at 4 and 24 weeks of treatment, and a later scalp biopsy was taken in several of the tofacitinib-treated patients. Clonality in the scalp was compared among normal scalp (n=4), patchy alopecia areata scalp (n=8), and alopecia totalis/universalis scalp (n=8). RNA came from the PAXgene miRNA kit for fixed scalp, the miRNeasy kit for PBMCs, and the RNeasy kit for mouse skin. immunoSEQ multiplex PCR using 35 Vbeta forward primers and 13 Jbeta reverse primers was used to amplify TCRbeta CDR3 regions. Overall results and qualifications from the work: Many expanded lesional clones were found to persist in scalp and blood during tofacitinib treatment, and relapse after treatment cessation may be partly explained by this persistence. Tofacitinib significantly decreased scalp clonality and the number of expanded CD8+ clones among the top 100 scalp clones. TCR sequences shared between patients were less clear than in mice, possibly partly because of HLA diversity in the patient population. Higher clonality and more expanded CD8+ clones were observed in lesional scalp than in normal scalp, particularly in alopecia totalis/universalis, a finding suggestive of antigenic drive. Because the treated cohort was small and had only one nonresponder, larger studies are needed to examine links between baseline CD8+ expansion and response. Scalp TCR repertoire analysis is complicated because resident alphabeta T cells in normal human skin are also sequenced, whereas mouse skin is dominated by gammadelta T cells.

Germline trimming amounts to 5 bases on V and 0 bases on J, with 1 as the count of junction bases outside the gene matches. The germline V gene encodes CDR1 SQVTM and CDR2 ANQGSEA. The CDR3 numbers 13 residues from cysteine through phenylalanine. Of all the DNA, just the CDR3 is kept, 39 bases in frame from base 1. Library preparation was by the immunoSEQ multiplex PCR assay. RNA was extracted from all samples and reverse transcribed into cDNA, which served as template for TCR sequencing. SuperScript III was used for first-strand cDNA synthesis, primed with a 2:1 mix of oligo-dT and random hexamers. A synthetic immune receptor repertoire was used to gauge amplification bias, and whatever bias remained was removed computationally. Per the authors' processing: Raw reads were preprocessed to remove errors, and CDR3 was defined by IMGT conventions from the conserved cysteine to phenylalanine. Clonality was computed by normalizing Shannon entropy by log2 of the number of productive unique TCRs and subtracting the result from 1. Whether each scalp clone was CD4 or CD8 was inferred by checking scalp TCRbeta sequences against the CD4 and CD8 repertoires from sorted blood. Not all clones reach the TCRdb copy of this immuneACCESS table, which keeps in-frame sequences only. Checked studies attribute under half of the gap to unresolved V genes and leave the rest unexplained. That table supplies the V and J calls and clone size; D and trimming were determined from the DNA. In this sample the table shows about 190,000 clones, more than 55% of which occur a single time. Of the sample, over 0.55% falls within the top ten clones.

In light of the paper, this sample's time point label describes: approximately 4 weeks on oral tofacitinib. Sample treatment or condition, as interpreted from the label and publication: oral pan-JAK inhibitor, 5-10 mg twice daily. Lesional scalp punch biopsies and peripheral blood were collected from alopecia areata patients. After PBMCs were isolated by density centrifugation and stained for CD3, CD4 and CD8, a FACSAria was used to sort CD4+ and CD8+ T cells. With respect to this clone: What antigen it recognizes has not been identified. The sample holds no much larger clone one base away, and base qualities are not on file.

The specimen was CD4+ T cells sorted from blood, collected at week 4, from a patient treated with tofacitinib. This clonotype originated in a human donor with alopecia areata. The chain is encoded by TRBV29-1 joined to TRBJ2-7, with TRBD2 identical over 10 junction bases. The DNA reads as follows: TGCAGCGTTCGACTAGCGGGCTCCTACGAGCAGTACTTC. It codes for CSVRLAGSYEQYF.